One sample yielded the 25 T cell receptor beta chains listed below, sequenced in a study of OX40 agonist ivuxolimab in advanced cancers. TCRdb keeps only in-frame clones here, not all; method: immunoSEQ multiplex PCR. The sample lists over 90,000 clones, around 86% seen once, with over 1.5% in the top ten. The input for sequencing was CD4+ or CD8+ T cells sorted from blood, taken in a trial of the OX40 agonist ivuxolimab. These receptors all stem from an adult with an advanced solid tumor such as melanoma, head and neck, liver or kidney cancer.

This chain joins TRBV9 and TRBJ2-3; D may be TRBD1 or TRBD2 (7 bases each). The V end lost 3 bases, the J end lost 4 bases, and 15 bases lay between the germline ends. In germline, CDR1 is SGDLS, CDR2 YYNGEE. This CDR3 has 15 amino acids. CDR3 sequence: CASSGRPGGADTQYF. The CDR3 DNA follows: TGTGCCAGCAGCGGAAGACCAGGGGGGGCAGATACGCAGTATTTT.

The chain combines TRBV29-1 with TRBJ1-1; TRBD1 matches 7 bases. CDR1 is SQVTM and CDR2 is ANQGSEA in the germline V gene. With 3 bases clipped from V and 3 bases from J, the junction kept 13 bases outside the gene matches. This CDR3 is built from 16 residues. The DNA for the CDR3 is TGCAGCGTTGACCGACAGGGCAGGCGGAGCGACACTGAAGCTTTCTTT. This encodes CSVDRQGRRSDTEAFF. The entire variable domain, with the rest obtained from reference TRBV29-1 and TRBJ1-1, is as follows: SAVISQKPSRDICQRGTSLTIQCQVDSQVTMMFWYRQQPGQSLTLIATANQGSEATYESGFVIDKFPISRPNLTFSTLTVSNMSPEDSSIYLCSVDRQGRRSDTEAFFGQGTRLTVV.

The V and J genes are TRBV5-1 and TRBJ2-5; D perhaps matches TRBD1 (5 bases). The CDR3 covers 13 residues. V was clipped by 0 bases and J by 7 bases, with 10 bases between them. In germline, CDR1 is SGHRS, CDR2 YFSETQ. CDR3 DNA sequence: TGCGCCAGCAGCTTGGAAGGGGCTGGGACCCAGTACTTC. This sequence encodes CASSLEGAGTQYF.

The chain carries TRBV20-1 and TRBJ2-3; unclear D gene. Trimming pared 3 bases from V and 2 bases from J, leaving 3 bases between. The CDR3 covers 11 residues. The germline gives CDR1 DFQATT, CDR2 SNEGSKA (reference sequence). The CDR3 DNA reads TGCAGTGCTAGCCCCACAGATACGCAGTATTTT. It specifies CSASPTDTQYF.

This clone occurred a few times. Here the CDR3 DNA reads TGTGCCTGTACCCGCTCCACTGAAGCTTTCTTT. Translation: CACTRSTEAFF. The chain couples TRBV30 to TRBJ1-1; D is unclear. The CDR3 has 11 amino acids. V was trimmed by 6 bases and J by 4 bases, leaving 9 bases between them. CDR1 is GTSNPN, CDR2 SVGIG, per germline (reference sequence).

The chain recombines TRBV5-8 with TRBJ1-3; no clear D. CDR3 length equals 15 residues. The germline V gene has CDR1 SGHTS and CDR2 YDEGEE. V lost 0 bases and J 0 bases, leaving 7 bases between the germline ends. The CDR3 loop is CASSLGVNSGNTIYF. In nucleotides, the CDR3 is TGTGCCAGCAGCTTGGGAGTCAACTCTGGAAACACCATATATTTT.

The chain couples TRBV7-9 to TRBJ2-3, with 9 bases that match TRBD2. Germline CDR1 reads SEHNR; CDR2 reads FQNEAQ (reference sequence). The CDR3 is made up of 15 amino acids. The V segment lost 3 bases and the J segment 3 bases; nucleotides outside the gene matches: 4. Here the CDR3 DNA reads TGTGCCAGCAGCTTCCCGGGACTAGCTACAGATACGCAGTATTTT. It yields the protein CASSFPGLATDTQYF.

The V and J genes are TRBV19 and TRBJ1-1; D is possibly TRBD1 (5 bases). The CDR3 has 13 residues. V lost 3 bases, J lost 3 bases, and 8 bases lay in between. CDR1 and CDR2 from the germline V gene are LNHDA and SQIVND (reference sequence). The CDR3 region has the DNA TGTGCCAGTAGTATCTCCAGGGACACTGAAGCTTTCTTT. Protein product: CASSISRDTEAFF.

This clone appeared once. This chain connects TRBV28 to TRBJ2-7; D unclear. CDR1 and CDR2 from the germline V gene are MDHEN and SYDVKM. The CDR3 has 12 amino acids. V was cut by 5 bases and J by 4 bases, with 9 bases left in between. CDR3 residues: CASSRGGYEQYF. DNA for the CDR3: TGTGCCAGCAGTCGTGGTGGATACGAGCAGTACTTC.

This chain links TRBV14 with TRBJ2-7, with TRBD1 identical over 7 bases. V was pared by 5 bases and J by 2 bases, with 6 bases of the junction left unmatched. Germline V gives CDR1 SGHDN, CDR2 FVKESK. The length of the CDR3 is 14 residues. The DNA of the CDR3 is TGTGCCAGCAGCAAGGGACAGCCGACCTACGAGCAGTACTTC. It codes for CASSKGQPTYEQYF.

The chain has TRBV9 and TRBJ2-3; D gene unclear. V was pared by 1 base and J by 0 bases, with 9 bases between. This CDR3 is built from 15 residues. Germline V gene data show CDR1 as SGDLS and CDR2 as YYNGEE. The CDR3 loop is CASSVPGSSTDTQYF. The CDR3 DNA reads as TGTGCCAGCAGCGTACCCGGATCTAGCACAGATACGCAGTATTTT.

The chain has TRBV19 and TRBJ2-1; TRBD1 agrees at 8 bases. Germline values: CDR1 LNHDA, CDR2 SQIVND (reference sequence). V dropped 3 bases and J dropped 7; count of bases not matched to a gene: 17. This CDR3 has 18 residues. CDR3 bases: TGTGCCAGTAGTATTAATGCCCCCAGCAGGGGGCTAAGGAATGAGCAGTTCTTC. The encoded protein is CASSINAPSRGLRNEQFF.

The chain has TRBV5-6 and TRBJ2-5; D unresolved. Trimming removed 2 bases from V and 1 base from J, with 9 bases in between. The germline V gene has CDR1 SGHDT and CDR2 YYEEEE. The CDR3 consists of 14 residues. DNA for the CDR3: TGTGCCAGCAGCTTCGGCTTCTCCCAAGAGACCCAGTACTTC. It is translated as CASSFGFSQETQYF.

The CDR3 region is CASSLDYSSGYTF. CDR3 in DNA: TGTGCCAGCAGCTTGGATTACAGTAGCGGCTACACCTTC. The V and J genes are TRBV5-4 and TRBJ1-2; D is undetermined. CDR1 SGHNT and CDR2 YYREEE come from the germline V gene (reference sequence). V lost 0 bases to trimming and J lost 8 bases, with 11 bases between them. This CDR3 is 13 amino acids long.

The DNA for the CDR3 is TGTGCCAGCAGTCTAAACAGGGGGCAAACCTACGAGCAGTACTTC. Its protein is CASSLNRGQTYEQYF. This chain links TRBV6-1 with TRBJ2-7; 9 nucleotides line up with TRBD1. Germline loops: CDR1 MNHNS, CDR2 SASEGT. This CDR3 region has 15 residues. V lost 5 bases to trimming and J lost 2 bases; unmatched junction nucleotides: 7.

The chain joins TRBV6-5 to TRBJ2-7, with D possibly matching TRBD2 (6 bases). Germline V gives CDR1 MNHEY, CDR2 SVGAGI. V gave up 8 bases and J gave up 7 bases, with 12 bases separating them. The CDR3 sequence is 11 residues long. In nucleotides, the CDR3 is TGTGCCAGCGGGACTTCGGGTGAGCAGTACTTC. Translating it yields CASGTSGEQYF.

V usage is TRBV29-1 and J usage is TRBJ2-3; the D gene is possibly TRBD2 (5 bases). V gave up 8 bases and J gave up 3 bases, with 18 bases separating them. Germline-derived CDR1 and CDR2 are SQVTM and ANQGSEA. The CDR3 has 14 amino acids. CDR3 DNA sequence: TGCAGCAGCGGTCGGGGATCGGGGACAGATACGCAGTATTTT. It codes for CSSGRGSGTDTQYF.

The genes are TRBV28 and TRBJ2-2, with TRBD2 matching over 9 bases. Germline-derived CDR1 and CDR2 are MDHEN and SYDVKM. This CDR3 spans 17 amino acids. V shed 5 bases, J shed 4 bases, and the junction held 11 bases outside the gene matches. As DNA, the CDR3 is TGTGCCAGCAGTCCACTTAGCGGGAGAAGGTCCACCGGGGAGCTGTTTTTT. Translation gives CASSPLSGRRSTGELFF.

CDR3 nucleotide sequence: TGTGCCAGCAGCTGGAACCTCGGGACAGGGGACACTGAAGCTTTCTTT. It specifies CASSWNLGTGDTEAFF. The V gene is TRBV5-6, the J gene TRBJ1-1; 10 bases match TRBD1. Unmatched junction bases numbered 8, after V lost 3 bases and J lost 3 bases. The CDR3 has 16 residues. CDR1 is SGHDT, CDR2 YYEEEE, per germline.

This chain connects TRBV14 to TRBJ2-6, with 8 bases fitting TRBD1. Germline assignment: CDR1 SGHDN and CDR2 FVKESK. The CDR3 has 19 residues. Losses at the gene ends were 0 bases for V and 3 bases for J; bases not matched to a gene: 10. The CDR3 DNA reads as TGTGCCAGCAGCCAAGATCAGCGACAGGGGCTGGGTGGGGCCAACGTCCTGACTTTC. Its translation is CASSQDQRQGLGGANVLTF.

The chain combines TRBV28 with TRBJ1-2, with D hard to call. The CDR3 consists of 13 residues. CDR1 and CDR2 (germline): MDHEN, SYDVKM. Trimming shortened V by 9 bases and J by 0 bases, and 11 bases separated the two germline ends. The CDR3 loop is CASRPTANYGYTF. The CDR3 bases are TGTGCCAGTCGCCCGACGGCTAACTATGGCTACACCTTC.

This clone was found a few times. This chain links TRBV10-2 with TRBJ2-2, with 10 bases that match TRBD2. The CDR3 length is 16 residues. V trimming: 2 bases; J trimming: 1 base; junction bases outside the gene matches: 1. Germline-derived CDR1 and CDR2 are WSHSY and SAAADI. The CDR3 nucleotides are TGCGCCAGCAGTGAGGTAGCGGGAGGGAACACCGGGGAGCTGTTTTTT. This sequence encodes CASSEVAGGNTGELFF.

The chain has TRBV2 and TRBJ2-7; 8 bases align to TRBD1. This CDR3 has 15 residues. Germline CDR1 and CDR2: SNHLY and FYNNEI. V was pared by 6 bases and J by 1 base, with 8 bases of the junction left unmatched. For the CDR3, the DNA is TGTGCCAGCAGCCCAGACAGGGGTCAGTCCTACGAGCAGTACTTC. Protein product: CASSPDRGQSYEQYF.

V is TRBV4-1 and J is TRBJ1-5, with 7 bases matching TRBD1. Germline CDR1 and CDR2: MGHRA and YSYEKL. This CDR3 is 18 amino acids long. The V and J ends lost 1 base and 4 bases, in that order; junction bases with no gene match: 13. CDR3 loop: CASSQAYSATGANQPQHF. The CDR3 region has the DNA TGCGCCAGCAGCCAAGCCTATTCGGCAACAGGGGCGAATCAGCCCCAGCATTTT.

This clone was detected once. The rearrangement links TRBV2 to TRBJ2-2; a weak D match, TRBD1 (5 bases). Trimming stripped 2 bases from V and 5 bases from J, with 9 bases between. The V gene's germline CDR1 is SNHLY and CDR2 FYNNEI. The CDR3 is 14 residues long. The CDR3 sequence: CASSEQGETGELFF. The DNA of the CDR3 is TGTGCCAGCAGTGAACAGGGTGAAACCGGGGAGCTGTTTTTT.